This T cell receptor beta chain was recovered during a study of T cell clusters in autoimmune cytopenias. TRB was amplified by touch-down multiplex PCR, primer pools A and B combined. TCRdb reanalyzed the multiplex PCR reads, giving one entry per CDR3 protein sequence and no DNA. The listing records roughly 9,000 distinct CDR3 sequences. The CDR3 runs to 15 residues. CDR1 and CDR2 from the germline V gene are MNHEY and SVGAGI. TRB amplification used around 260 ng of peripheral blood genomic DNA. This clonotype shows up as medium-sized by frequency. Sequencing input: peripheral blood. This sequence was found in a human donor with an autoimmune cytopenia or autoimmune hepatitis (not recorded which). V usage is TRBV6-5 and J usage is TRBJ2-5; TCRdb designates TRBD1, a call that cannot be tested without DNA. CDR3 sequence reads: CASSSSQGSSETQYF.